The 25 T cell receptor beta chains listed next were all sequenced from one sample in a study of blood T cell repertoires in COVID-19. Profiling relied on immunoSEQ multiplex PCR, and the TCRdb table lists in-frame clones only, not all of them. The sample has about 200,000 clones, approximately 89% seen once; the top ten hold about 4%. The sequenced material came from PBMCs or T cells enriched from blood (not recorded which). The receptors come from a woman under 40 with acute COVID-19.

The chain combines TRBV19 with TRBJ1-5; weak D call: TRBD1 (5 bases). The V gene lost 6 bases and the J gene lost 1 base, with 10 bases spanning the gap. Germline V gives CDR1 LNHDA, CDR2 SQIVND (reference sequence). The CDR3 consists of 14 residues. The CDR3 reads CASSRTPSNQPQHF. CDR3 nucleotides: TGTGCCAGTAGCAGGACACCCAGCAATCAGCCCCAGCATTTT.

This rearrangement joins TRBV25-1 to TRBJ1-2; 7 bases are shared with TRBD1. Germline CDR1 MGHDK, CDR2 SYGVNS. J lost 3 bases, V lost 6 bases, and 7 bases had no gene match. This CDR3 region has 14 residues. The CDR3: CASSQPGTDYGYTF. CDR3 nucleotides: TGTGCCAGCAGCCAGCCCGGGACAGACTATGGCTACACCTTC.

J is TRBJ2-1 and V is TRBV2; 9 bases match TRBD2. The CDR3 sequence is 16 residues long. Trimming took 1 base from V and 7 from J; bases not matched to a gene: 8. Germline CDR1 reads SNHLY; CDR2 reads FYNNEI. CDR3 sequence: CASSEVGSGGANEQFF. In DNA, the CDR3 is TGTGCCAGCAGTGAAGTAGGTAGCGGGGGCGCAAATGAGCAGTTCTTC.

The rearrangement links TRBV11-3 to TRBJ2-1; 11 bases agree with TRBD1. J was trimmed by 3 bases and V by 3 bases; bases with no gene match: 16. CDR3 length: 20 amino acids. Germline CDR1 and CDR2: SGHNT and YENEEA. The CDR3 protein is CASSFSRGTGGFVNYNEQFF. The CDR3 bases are TGTGCCAGCAGCTTCTCCCGGGGGACAGGGGGGTTTGTAAACTACAATGAGCAGTTCTTC.

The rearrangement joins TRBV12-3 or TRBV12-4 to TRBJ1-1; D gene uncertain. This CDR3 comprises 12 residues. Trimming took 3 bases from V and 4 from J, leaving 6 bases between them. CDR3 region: CASSLRFTEAFF. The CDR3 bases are TGTGCCAGCAGTTTGCGGTTCACTGAAGCTTTCTTT.

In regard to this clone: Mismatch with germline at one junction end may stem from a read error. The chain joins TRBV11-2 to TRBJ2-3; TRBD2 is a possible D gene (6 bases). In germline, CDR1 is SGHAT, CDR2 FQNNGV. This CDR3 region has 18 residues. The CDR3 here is CASSLDPGLLGDADTQYF. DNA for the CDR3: TGTGCCAGCAGTTTAGACCCGGGACTCCTTGGGGATGCAGATACGCAGTATTTT.

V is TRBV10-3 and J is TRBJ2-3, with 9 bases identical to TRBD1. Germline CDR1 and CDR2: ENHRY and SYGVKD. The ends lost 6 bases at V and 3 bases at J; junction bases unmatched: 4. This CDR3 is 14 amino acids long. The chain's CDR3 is CAISRDRETDTQYF. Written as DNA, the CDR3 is TGTGCCATCAGCCGGGACAGGGAAACAGATACGCAGTATTTT.

This chain's CDR3 is CSGRRTGELFF. For the CDR3, the DNA is TGCAGCGGGAGGCGGACCGGGGAGCTGTTTTTT. This chain connects TRBV29-1 to TRBJ2-2; D is possibly TRBD2 (5 bases). Germline CDR1 reads SQVTM; CDR2 reads ANQGSEA. The CDR3 contains 11 residues. V shed 7 bases and J shed 5 bases, with 8 bases lying between them.

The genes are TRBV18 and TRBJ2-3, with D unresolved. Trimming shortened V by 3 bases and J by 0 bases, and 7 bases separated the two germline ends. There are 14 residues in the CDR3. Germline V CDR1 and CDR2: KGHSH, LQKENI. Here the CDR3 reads CASSPSLSTDTQYF. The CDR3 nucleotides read TGTGCCAGCTCACCTTCCCTCAGCACAGATACGCAGTATTTT.

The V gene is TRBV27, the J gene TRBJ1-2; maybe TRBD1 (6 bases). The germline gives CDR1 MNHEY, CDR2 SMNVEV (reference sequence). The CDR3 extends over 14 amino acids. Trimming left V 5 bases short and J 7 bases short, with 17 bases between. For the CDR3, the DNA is TGTGCCAGCAGTGGAGGACAGACTCCTGGTGGCTACACCTTC. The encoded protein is CASSGGQTPGGYTF.

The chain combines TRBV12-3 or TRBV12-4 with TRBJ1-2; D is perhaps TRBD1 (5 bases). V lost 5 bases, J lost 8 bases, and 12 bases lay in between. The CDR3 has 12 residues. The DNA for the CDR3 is TGTGCCAGCAGTGGCCCCGGGGGGGGCTACACCTTC. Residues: CASSGPGGGYTF.

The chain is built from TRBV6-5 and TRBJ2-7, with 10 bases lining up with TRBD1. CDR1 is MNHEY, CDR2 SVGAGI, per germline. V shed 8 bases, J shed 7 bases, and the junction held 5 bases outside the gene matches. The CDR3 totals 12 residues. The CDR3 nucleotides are TGTGCCAGCGGGGACAGGGGCTGGGAGCAGTACTTC. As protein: CASGDRGWEQYF.

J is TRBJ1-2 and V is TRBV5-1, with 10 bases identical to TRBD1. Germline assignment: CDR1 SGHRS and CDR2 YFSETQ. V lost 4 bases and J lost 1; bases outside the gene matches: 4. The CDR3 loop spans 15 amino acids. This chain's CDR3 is CASSVGDRGNYGYTF. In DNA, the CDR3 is TGCGCCAGCAGCGTGGGGGACAGGGGTAACTATGGCTACACCTTC.

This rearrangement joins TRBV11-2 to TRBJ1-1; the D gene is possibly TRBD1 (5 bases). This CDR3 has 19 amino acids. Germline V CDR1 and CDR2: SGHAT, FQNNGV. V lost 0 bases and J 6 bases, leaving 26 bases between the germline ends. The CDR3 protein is CASSLDAKAGKFLNAEAFF. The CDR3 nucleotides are TGTGCCAGCAGCTTAGATGCAAAGGCAGGGAAATTTCTCAACGCTGAAGCTTTCTTT.

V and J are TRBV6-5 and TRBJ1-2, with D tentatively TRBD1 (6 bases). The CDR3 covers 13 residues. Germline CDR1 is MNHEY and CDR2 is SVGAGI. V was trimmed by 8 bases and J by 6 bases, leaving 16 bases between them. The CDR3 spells CASLTGGADGYTF. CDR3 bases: TGTGCCAGCTTAACGGGGGGGGCGGATGGCTACACCTTC.

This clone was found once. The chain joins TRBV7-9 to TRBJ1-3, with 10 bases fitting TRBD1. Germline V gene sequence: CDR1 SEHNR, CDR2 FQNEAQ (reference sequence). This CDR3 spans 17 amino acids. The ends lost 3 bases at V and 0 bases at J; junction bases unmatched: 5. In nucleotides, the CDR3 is TGTGCCAGCAGCTTGCCGGGACAGGGGAGCTCTGGAAACACCATATATTTT. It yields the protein CASSLPGQGSSGNTIYF.

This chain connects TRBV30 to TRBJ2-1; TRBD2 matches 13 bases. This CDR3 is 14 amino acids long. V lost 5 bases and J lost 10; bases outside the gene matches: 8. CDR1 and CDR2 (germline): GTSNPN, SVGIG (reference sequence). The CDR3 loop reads CAWEGTSGVGEQFF. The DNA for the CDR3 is TGTGCCTGGGAAGGGACTAGCGGGGTGGGGGAGCAGTTCTTC.

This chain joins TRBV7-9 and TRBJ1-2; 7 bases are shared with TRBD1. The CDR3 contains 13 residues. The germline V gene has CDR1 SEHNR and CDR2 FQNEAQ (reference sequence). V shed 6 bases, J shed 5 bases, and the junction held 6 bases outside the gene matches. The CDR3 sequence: CASSQQGMYGYTF. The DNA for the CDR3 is TGTGCCAGCAGTCAACAGGGGATGTATGGCTACACCTTC.

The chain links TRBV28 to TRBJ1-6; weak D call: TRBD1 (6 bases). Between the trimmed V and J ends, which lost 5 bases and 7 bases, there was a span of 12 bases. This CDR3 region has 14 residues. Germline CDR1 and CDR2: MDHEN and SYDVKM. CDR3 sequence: CASSQTGINSPLHF. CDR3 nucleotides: TGTGCCAGCAGTCAAACAGGGATCAATTCACCCCTCCACTTT.

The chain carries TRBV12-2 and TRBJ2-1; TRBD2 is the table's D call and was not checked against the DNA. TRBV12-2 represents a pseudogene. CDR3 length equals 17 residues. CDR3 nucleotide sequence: TGTGCAAGTCGCTTAGGGGGGACTAGCTGCTTGCGCAATGAGCAGTTCTTC. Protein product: CASRLGGTSCLRNEQFF.

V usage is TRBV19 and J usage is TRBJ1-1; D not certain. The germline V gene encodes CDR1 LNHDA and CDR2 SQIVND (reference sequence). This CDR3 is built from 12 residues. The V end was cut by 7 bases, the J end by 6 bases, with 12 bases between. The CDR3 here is CASTGARAEAFF. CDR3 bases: TGTGCCAGTACAGGCGCGCGCGCTGAAGCTTTCTTT.

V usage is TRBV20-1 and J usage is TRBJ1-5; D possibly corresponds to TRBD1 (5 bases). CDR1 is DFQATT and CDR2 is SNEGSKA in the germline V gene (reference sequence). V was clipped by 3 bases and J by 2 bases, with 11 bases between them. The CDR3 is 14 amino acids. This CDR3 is CSASSRVGNQPQHF. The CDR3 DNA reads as TGCAGTGCTAGTTCCAGGGTGGGCAATCAGCCCCAGCATTTT.

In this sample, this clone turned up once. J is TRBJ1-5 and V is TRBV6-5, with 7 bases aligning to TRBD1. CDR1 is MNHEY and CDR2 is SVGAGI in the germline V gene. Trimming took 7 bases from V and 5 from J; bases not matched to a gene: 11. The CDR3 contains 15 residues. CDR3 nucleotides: TGTGCCAGCACCCTACTAGAAGGGGGCGATCAGCCCCAGCATTTT. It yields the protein CASTLLEGGDQPQHF.

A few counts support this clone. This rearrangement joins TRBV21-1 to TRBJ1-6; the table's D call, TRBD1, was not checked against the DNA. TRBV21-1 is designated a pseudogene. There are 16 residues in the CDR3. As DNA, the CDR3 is TGTGCCAGCAGCAAAGATCCTTTGGGGGCCCTTTTATCCCTCCACTTT. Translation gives CASSKDPLGALLSLHF.

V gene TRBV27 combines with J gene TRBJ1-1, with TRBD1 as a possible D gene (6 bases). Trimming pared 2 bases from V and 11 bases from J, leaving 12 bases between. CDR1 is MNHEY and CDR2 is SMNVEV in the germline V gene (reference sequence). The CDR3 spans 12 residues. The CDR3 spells CASSLNRQEAFF. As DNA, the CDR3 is TGTGCCAGCAGTTTAAATCGACAGGAGGCTTTCTTT.